Below, 14 T cell receptor beta chains from the same sample are listed, as sequenced in a study of blood T cell repertoires in COVID-19 (dated by TCRdb to about 2020). Libraries came from the immunoSEQ multiplex PCR assay. Held by TCRdb, this immuneACCESS table contains in-frame sequences only and omits some clones. Under half of the omission traces to an unresolved V gene where checked; the cause of the rest is unknown. Recorded for this sample are 95,000 to 150,000 clones; under 85% of them occurred a single time. About 10% of the sample is in the top ten clones. Sequenced sample: peripheral blood. All receptors come from a man in his fifties or sixties with acute or convalescent COVID-19.

V and J are TRBV5-4 and TRBJ2-2, with 10 bases fitting TRBD2. Looked up from germline, CDR1 is SGHNT and CDR2 is YYREEE (reference sequence). V was clipped by 3 bases and J by 2 bases; unmatched bases: 4. The CDR3 consists of 16 residues. The CDR3 loop reads CASSSTSGVNTGELFF. CDR3 in DNA: TGTGCCAGCAGCTCTACTAGCGGGGTAAACACCGGGGAGCTGTTTTTT.

This clone came up a few times. The gene calls are TRBV27 and TRBJ2-1; 7 nucleotides agree with TRBD1. V gave up 6 bases and J gave up 7 bases; unmatched junction bases: 6. Germline values: CDR1 MNHEY, CDR2 SMNVEV (reference sequence). This CDR3 spans 13 amino acids. The CDR3 DNA reads as TGTGCCAGCAGCCTCCAGGGGGAGAATGAGCAGTTCTTC. This gives the protein CASSLQGENEQFF.

The chain uses TRBV19 and TRBJ2-7; 10 positions agree with TRBD1. This CDR3 is built from 14 residues. Germline V gene lookup returns CDR1 LNHDA and CDR2 SQIVND (reference sequence). Trimming cost V 5 bases and J 3 bases; bases outside gene matches: 4. The CDR3 DNA sequence: TGTGCCAGTAGTCCCCGGACAGGGGGCTACGAGCAGTACTTC. This sequence encodes CASSPRTGGYEQYF.

This sequence joins TRBV28 and TRBJ1-2, with D unresolved. This CDR3 is built from 14 residues. Trimming cost V 5 bases and J 7 bases, with 17 bases left between them. CDR1 is MDHEN, CDR2 SYDVKM, per germline. The CDR3 is CASSLRRVGSGYTF. DNA of the CDR3: TGTGCCAGCAGTCTACGTAGGGTCGGGAGTGGCTACACCTTC.

The rearrangement links TRBV19 to TRBJ2-7; D possibly corresponds to TRBD1 (5 bases). CDR1 is LNHDA, CDR2 SQIVND, per germline (reference sequence). The length of the CDR3 is 14 residues. V was trimmed by 11 bases and J by 2 bases, leaving 19 bases between them. CDR3 DNA: TGTGCCCGGCGGTCTAGGGGCACCACCTACGAGCAGTACTTC. Translated: CARRSRGTTYEQYF.

The chain carries TRBV5-1 and TRBJ1-1, with D tentatively TRBD1 (5 bases). V was clipped by 3 bases and J by 5 bases, with 14 bases between them. The CDR3 is 14 residues long. Germline V gives CDR1 SGHRS, CDR2 YFSETQ. CDR3 sequence reads: CASSSRDRGTEAFF. DNA for the CDR3: TGCGCCAGCAGCTCGCGGGACCGGGGGACTGAAGCTTTCTTT.

The chain recombines TRBV5-1 with TRBJ2-2; D is unresolved. The length of the CDR3 is 14 residues. Looked up from germline, CDR1 is SGHRS and CDR2 is YFSETQ. The V end lost 1 base, the J end lost 1 base, and 5 bases lay between the germline ends. The CDR3 sequence is CASSLYRNTGELFF. CDR3 DNA: TGCGCCAGCAGCTTGTATAGGAACACCGGGGAGCTGTTTTTT.

J is TRBJ2-1 and V is TRBV9, with D unresolved. The CDR3 sequence is 19 residues long. Germline V CDR1 and CDR2: SGDLS, YYNGEE. V lost 3 bases and J lost 0, with 22 bases in between. The CDR3 sequence is CASSARSAVGGNSYNEQFF. CDR3 bases: TGTGCCAGCAGCGCTAGATCCGCGGTCGGTGGCAACTCCTACAATGAGCAGTTCTTC. The variable domain in full, completed from reference TRBV9 and TRBJ2-1, reads DSGVTQTPKHLITATGQRVTLRCSPRSGDLSVYWYQQSLDQGLQFLIQYYNGEERAKGNILERFSAQQFPDLHSELNLSSLELGDSALYFCASSARSAVGGNSYNEQFFGPGTRLTVL.

The V gene is TRBV10-3, the J gene TRBJ1-2; the D is unclear. Deletions cut 4 bases from V and 4 bases from J, with 16 bases between. The CDR3 has 15 amino acids. CDR1 is ENHRY and CDR2 is SYGVKD in the germline V gene. The CDR3 bases are TGTGCCATCAGTGGGGGAGACGCCAGAGCCTATGGCTACACCTTC. The encoded protein is CAISGGDARAYGYTF.

The rearrangement links TRBV5-1 to TRBJ1-2, with D perhaps matching TRBD1 (5 bases). V shed 4 bases and J shed 5 bases, with 18 bases lying between them. The CDR3 contains 15 residues. Germline V lookup: CDR1 SGHRS, CDR2 YFSETQ. In DNA form, the CDR3 reads TGCGCCAGCAGCGAGGAACCCGGGGGGTGGTATGGCTACACCTTC. This translates into CASSEEPGGWYGYTF.

This clone was recorded only once. The chain is built from TRBV12-3 or TRBV12-4 and TRBJ1-4; D remains ambiguous. The CDR3 runs to 13 residues. The V end was cut by 3 bases, the J end by 7 bases, with 9 bases between. CDR3 protein: CASSFREVEKLFF. CDR3 DNA: TGTGCCAGCAGTTTTCGCGAAGTTGAAAAACTGTTTTTT.

V is TRBV5-4 and J is TRBJ2-3; 10 bases map to TRBD2. Germline CDR1 and CDR2: SGHNT and YYREEE (reference sequence). This CDR3 has 16 amino acids. The V and J ends lost 1 base and 2 bases, in that order; junction bases with no gene match: 4. CDR3 bases: TGTGCCAGCAGCTTGACTAGCGGGACAAACACAGATACGCAGTATTTT. This codes for CASSLTSGTNTDTQYF.

The chain employs TRBV19 and TRBJ1-2; D ambiguous. The CDR3 length is 12 residues. The V and J ends lost 4 bases and 8 bases respectively, with 11 bases between them. Germline V lookup: CDR1 LNHDA, CDR2 SQIVND (reference sequence). The CDR3 here is CASSTGFRGYTF. The CDR3, as DNA: TGTGCCAGTAGTACGGGGTTTCGAGGCTACACCTTC.

The chain links TRBV30 to TRBJ2-1; 11 bases are shared with TRBD1. The CDR3 extends over 14 amino acids. V lost 5 bases, J lost 7 bases, and 7 bases stayed unmatched. Germline assignment: CDR1 GTSNPN and CDR2 SVGIG (reference sequence). In DNA, the CDR3 is TGTGCCTGGGAATGGGACAGGGGGACAAATGAGCAGTTCTTC. This sequence encodes CAWEWDRGTNEQFF. The variable domain in full, with the rest retrieved from reference TRBV30 and TRBJ2-1, is SQTIHQWPATLVQPVGSPLSLECTVEGTSNPNLYWYRQAAGRGLQLLFYSVGIGQISSEVPQNLSASRPQDRQFILSSKKLLLSDSGFYLCAWEWDRGTNEQFFGPGTRLTVL.